This T cell receptor (beta chain) was documented in a study of blood T cell repertoires in COVID-19. Background on the study: From the United States, Italy and Spain came samples of acute and convalescent COVID-19.

V was trimmed by 7 bases and J by 8 bases, leaving 11 bases between them. Germline loops: CDR1 MDHEN, CDR2 SYDVKM. This CDR3 contains 11 residues. The data were produced by immunoSEQ multiplex PCR, yet TCRdb's version contains in-frame clones alone and is incomplete. The data contain about 56,000 clones, roughly 84% of them singletons. The chain has TRBV28 and TRBJ1-2; D unresolved. Sequencing was carried out using peripheral blood. The receptor's source is a man between 60 and 70 years old with COVID-19, enrolled during active disease. The CDR3 DNA reads as TGTGCCAGCATCCAGACGGGAGGCTACACCTTC. Its protein is CASIQTGGYTF.